This is a list of T cell receptor beta chains from one sample in a study of identical twins. TCRdb passed the 5' RACE reads through MiXCR, listing each CDR3 protein once. This sample has approximately 690,000 distinct CDR3 sequences, with 6.1% found just once. The sample consisted of naive T cells sorted from blood. These receptors originate from a man aged 18 to 29 in good health. CDR3s include the opening cysteine and the closing phenylalanine or tryptophan. D genes are given only for firm matches. Clone size appears in some rows only: once, few, many, or a class for an expanded clone.

clone size: NA; D gene: NA; V gene: TRBV14; J gene: TRBJ1-1; CDR3 protein: CASSLNLRGFTEAFF; CDR3 DNA: TGTGCCAGCAGCTTAAATCTCAGGGGATTCACTGAAGCTTTCTTT
clone size: few; D gene: TRBD2; V gene: TRBV20-1; J gene: TRBJ2-1; CDR3 protein: CSARGQERTSGMNEQFF; CDR3 DNA: TGCAGTGCTAGAGGACAGGAAAGGACTAGCGGGATGAATGAGCAGTTCTTC
clone size: NA; D gene: NA; V gene: TRBV12-3/TRBV12-4; J gene: TRBJ1-2; CDR3 protein: CASRRLRAADGYTF; CDR3 DNA: TGTGCCAGCCGACGACTACGGGCGGCGGATGGCTACACCTTC
clone size: few; D gene: TRBD2; V gene: TRBV2; J gene: TRBJ2-2; CDR3 protein: CASKTSGSPNTGELFF; CDR3 DNA: TGTGCCAGCAAGACTAGCGGGAGTCCGAACACCGGGGAGCTGTTTTTT
clone size: NA; D gene: TRBD2; V gene: TRBV24-1; J gene: TRBJ2-7; CDR3 protein: CAPKVTTPSGRIYEQYF; CDR3 DNA: TGTGCCCCAAAAGTAACAACACCGAGCGGGAGAATCTACGAGCAGTACTTC
clone size: many; D gene: NA; V gene: TRBV7-2; J gene: TRBJ2-3; CDR3 protein: CASSPGVGDTQYF; CDR3 DNA: TGTGCCAGCAGCCCGGGAGTGGGGGATACGCAGTATTTT
clone size: few; D gene: NA; V gene: TRBV15; J gene: TRBJ2-3; CDR3 protein: CATSRDAGTDTQYF; CDR3 DNA: TGTGCCACCAGCAGAGATGCGGGCACAGATACGCAGTATTTT
clone size: many; D gene: NA; V gene: TRBV4-1; J gene: TRBJ1-2; CDR3 protein: CASSQGAGYTF; CDR3 DNA: TGCGCCAGCAGCCAAGGTGCCGGCTACACCTTC
clone size: few; D gene: NA; V gene: TRBV5-1; J gene: TRBJ1-5; CDR3 protein: CASSLAPRDPNSNQPQHF; CDR3 DNA: TGCGCCAGCAGCTTGGCCCCCCGGGACCCAAATAGCAATCAGCCCCAGCATTTT
clone size: NA; D gene: NA; V gene: TRBV12-3/TRBV12-4; J gene: TRBJ1-2; CDR3 protein: CASRPYLGDSYGYTF; CDR3 DNA: TGTGCCAGCAGACCCTATCTGGGTGACAGCTATGGCTACACCTTC
clone size: NA; D gene: TRBD1; V gene: TRBV4-1; J gene: TRBJ2-1; CDR3 protein: CASSQTGDEQFF; CDR3 DNA: TGCGCCAGCAGCCAAACAGGGGACGAGCAGTTCTTC
clone size: many; D gene: TRBD1; V gene: TRBV25-1; J gene: TRBJ1-1; CDR3 protein: CASSETGFIAEAFF; CDR3 DNA: TGTGCCAGCAGTGAGACAGGGTTTATTGCTGAAGCTTTCTTT
clone size: many; D gene: NA; V gene: TRBV20-1; J gene: TRBJ2-3; CDR3 protein: CSARTDTQYF; CDR3 DNA: TGCAGTGCTAGGACAGATACGCAGTATTTT
clone size: once; D gene: NA; V gene: TRBV10-3; J gene: TRBJ2-1; CDR3 protein: CAISGIAGDEQFF; CDR3 DNA: TGTGCCATCAGTGGTATTGCAGGAGATGAGCAGTTCTTC
clone size: many; D gene: TRBD1; V gene: TRBV12-3/TRBV12-4; J gene: TRBJ1-5; CDR3 protein: CASRGTASNQPQHF; CDR3 DNA: TGTGCCAGCAGGGGGACAGCAAGCAATCAGCCCCAGCATTTT
clone size: NA; D gene: TRBD1; V gene: TRBV19; J gene: TRBJ2-5; CDR3 protein: CASSTRGPYRDRAYQETQYF; CDR3 DNA: TGTGCCAGTAGTACCCGTGGTCCATATCGGGACAGGGCGTACCAAGAGACCCAGTACTTC
clone size: many; D gene: TRBD1; V gene: TRBV10-3; J gene: TRBJ2-5; CDR3 protein: CAISGPGQGASETQYF; CDR3 DNA: TGTGCCATCAGTGGTCCGGGACAGGGGGCTTCGGAGACCCAGTACTTC
clone size: NA; D gene: TRBD2; V gene: TRBV20-1; J gene: TRBJ2-5; CDR3 protein: CSARGAGGTGETQYF; CDR3 DNA: TGCAGTGCTAGAGGGGCGGGAGGTACGGGGGAGACCCAGTACTTC
clone size: many; D gene: TRBD2; V gene: TRBV12-3/TRBV12-4; J gene: TRBJ2-1; CDR3 protein: CASSPKSGRNEQFF; CDR3 DNA: TGTGCCAGCAGCCCGAAGAGCGGGAGGAATGAGCAGTTCTTC
clone size: few; D gene: NA; V gene: TRBV6-2/TRBV6-3; J gene: TRBJ2-5; CDR3 protein: CASSYFGGTIGETQYF; CDR3 DNA: TGTGCCAGCAGTTACTTTGGAGGAACAATCGGAGAGACCCAGTACTTC
clone size: many; D gene: NA; V gene: TRBV15; J gene: TRBJ1-2; CDR3 protein: CATSRAGSHYGYTF; CDR3 DNA: TGTGCCACCAGCAGAGCCGGCAGCCACTATGGCTACACCTTC
clone size: NA; D gene: TRBD1; V gene: TRBV10-1; J gene: TRBJ2-4; CDR3 protein: CASSRDRGNIQYF; CDR3 DNA: TGCGCCAGCAGCCGGGACAGGGGAAACATTCAGTACTTC
clone size: NA; D gene: NA; V gene: TRBV4-2; J gene: TRBJ2-2; CDR3 protein: CASSQDFKGLGNGELFF; CDR3 DNA: TGTGCCAGCAGCCAAGATTTCAAGGGTCTAGGGAACGGGGAGCTGTTTTTT
clone size: few; D gene: NA; V gene: TRBV7-9; J gene: TRBJ2-3; CDR3 protein: CASIGPHTDTQYF; CDR3 DNA: TGTGCCAGCATAGGTCCCCACACAGATACGCAGTATTTT
clone size: NA; D gene: NA; V gene: TRBV6-2/TRBV6-3; J gene: TRBJ2-1; CDR3 protein: CASSWAGAYNEQFF; CDR3 DNA: TGTGCCAGCAGTTGGGCGGGGGCTTACAATGAGCAGTTCTTC
clone size: few; D gene: NA; V gene: TRBV5-1; J gene: TRBJ2-5; CDR3 protein: CASSLVASGQETQYF; CDR3 DNA: TGCGCCAGCAGCTTGGTAGCTTCGGGGCAAGAGACCCAGTACTTC
clone size: many; D gene: NA; V gene: TRBV24-1; J gene: TRBJ2-3; CDR3 protein: CATSDFGGPTDTQYF; CDR3 DNA: TGTGCCACCAGTGATTTTGGGGGTCCCACAGATACGCAGTATTTT
clone size: many; D gene: TRBD2; V gene: TRBV20-1; J gene: TRBJ2-5; CDR3 protein: CSARSLAGGPIGETQYF; CDR3 DNA: TGCAGTGCTAGATCGCTAGCGGGAGGGCCAATTGGAGAGACCCAGTACTTC
clone size: few; D gene: TRBD2; V gene: TRBV19; J gene: TRBJ2-1; CDR3 protein: CASSITSGSDEQFF; CDR3 DNA: TGTGCCAGTAGTATTACTAGCGGGAGCGATGAGCAGTTCTTC
clone size: NA; D gene: NA; V gene: TRBV4-3; J gene: TRBJ2-3; CDR3 protein: CASSQDMGTDTQYF; CDR3 DNA: TGCGCCAGCAGCCAAGATATGGGCACAGATACGCAGTATTTT
clone size: NA; D gene: NA; V gene: TRBV28; J gene: TRBJ2-5; CDR3 protein: CASTRGAQETQYF; CDR3 DNA: TGTGCCAGCACTCGGGGAGCCCAAGAGACCCAGTACTTC
clone size: few; D gene: NA; V gene: TRBV5-1; J gene: TRBJ2-2; CDR3 protein: CASSLAPWANTGELFF; CDR3 DNA: TGCGCCAGCAGCTTGGCCCCTTGGGCGAACACCGGGGAGCTGTTTTTT
clone size: many; D gene: NA; V gene: TRBV27; J gene: TRBJ1-5; CDR3 protein: CASSLSQGTLPQHF; CDR3 DNA: TGTGCCAGCAGTTTGTCGCAGGGGACTTTGCCCCAGCATTTT